The 20 T cell receptor beta chains presented below share a single source sample, sequenced in a study of T cells after yellow fever vaccination. One entry per CDR3 protein, called by TCRdb with MiXCR from the 5' RACE reads. This sample carries approximately 300,000 distinct CDR3 sequences, 10% to 15% of them seen once, and the ten largest clones take about 0.54%. The sequencing here drew on CD4+ T cells sorted from PBMCs, taken 45 days after the yellow fever booster vaccination. Receptors originate from a man aged 30-40 years who received the YFV17D yellow fever vaccine.

This clonotype occurred a few times. The chain carries TRBV7-2 and TRBJ2-1, with D hard to call. Trimming stripped 1 base from V and 10 bases from J, with 11 bases between. Germline V gene lookup returns CDR1 SGHTA and CDR2 FQGNSA. The CDR3 loop spans 13 amino acids. The CDR3: CASSLDLRAEQFF. CDR3 in DNA: TGTGCCAGCAGCTTAGATTTACGGGCAGAGCAGTTCTTC.

This clonotype appeared a few times. J is TRBJ2-5 and V is TRBV20-1, with 9 positions matching TRBD2. The V gene's germline CDR1 is DFQATT and CDR2 SNEGSKA (reference sequence). Unmatched junction bases numbered 10, after V lost 4 bases and J lost 4 bases. This CDR3 has 15 amino acids. Here the CDR3 reads CSAINAGGVGETQYF. The CDR3, as DNA: TGCAGTGCTATAAATGCGGGAGGGGTCGGAGAGACCCAGTACTTC.

The chain has TRBV3-1 and TRBJ1-2; D is perhaps TRBD1 (6 bases). The germline CDR1 and CDR2 sequences are LGHDT and YNNKEL (reference sequence). Trimming removed 0 bases at V and 7 bases at J, with 12 bases between. This CDR3 is 14 amino acids long. The CDR3 loop is CASSQDRQGFGYTF. CDR3 nucleotide sequence: TGTGCCAGCAGCCAAGATCGGCAGGGGTTTGGCTACACCTTC.

This clonotype was observed at least ten times. The chain joins TRBV20-1 to TRBJ2-3, with 9 bases identical to TRBD2. Losses at the gene ends were 2 bases for V and 2 bases for J; bases not matched to a gene: 2. Germline V gene data show CDR1 as DFQATT and CDR2 as SNEGSKA (reference sequence). The CDR3 sequence is 14 residues long. The CDR3 here is CSARPSGITDTQYF. CDR3 nucleotides: TGCAGTGCTAGACCTAGCGGGATCACAGATACGCAGTATTTT.

This clonotype showed up many times. The gene calls are TRBV29-1 and TRBJ2-7; possible D gene TRBD2, 7 bases. Germline V CDR1 and CDR2: SQVTM, ANQGSEA. The V and J ends lost 3 bases and 6 bases respectively, with 15 bases between them. The CDR3 is 13 amino acids. CDR3 nucleotide sequence: TGCAGCGTTGAGGACAGCGGGGCCCCCGAGCAGTACTTC. This sequence encodes CSVEDSGAPEQYF.

This clonotype occurred a few times. The chain couples TRBV3-1 to TRBJ2-7, with TRBD2 matching over 14 bases. This CDR3 contains 16 residues. Looked up from germline, CDR1 is LGHDT and CDR2 is YNNKEL (reference sequence). V shed 4 bases and J 2 bases; nucleotides not matched to a gene: 4. CDR3 amino acids: CASSPRGLAGAYEQYF. The CDR3 DNA sequence: TGTGCCAGCAGCCCCCGGGGACTAGCGGGGGCCTACGAGCAGTACTTC.

The chain has TRBV10-3 and TRBJ2-1, with 9 bases that match TRBD2. Trimming took 3 bases from V and 9 from J; bases not matched to a gene: 9. There are 15 residues in the CDR3. Germline V lookup: CDR1 ENHRY, CDR2 SYGVKD. The CDR3 sequence is CAISDLGTSRTEQFF. CDR3 DNA: TGTGCCATCAGTGATCTGGGGACTAGCCGCACTGAGCAGTTCTTC.

The CDR3 spells CASSRTSGLLQFF. The CDR3 DNA reads TGCGCCAGCAGCCGGACTAGCGGGCTGTTGCAGTTCTTC. V is TRBV5-1 and J is TRBJ2-1, with 11 nucleotides matching TRBD2. There are 13 residues in the CDR3. Germline CDR1 and CDR2: SGHRS and YFSETQ. V shed 4 bases, J shed 12 bases, and the junction held 6 bases outside the gene matches. Supplemented by reference TRBV5-1 and TRBJ2-1, the full variable domain reads KAGVTQTPRYLIKTRGQQVTLSCSPISGHRSVSWYQQTPGQGLQFLFEYFSETQRNKGNFPGRFSGRQFSNSRSEMNVSTLELGDSALYLCASSRTSGLLQFFGPGTRLTVL.

The gene calls are TRBV7-3 and TRBJ2-7; D uncertain. Germline V lookup: CDR1 SGHTA, CDR2 FQGTGA. V was pared by 2 bases and J by 5 bases, with 10 bases between. This CDR3 is 13 amino acids long. The CDR3 region has the DNA TGTGCCAGCAGCTTAGCCTATGGCAACGAGCAGTACTTC. Its translation: CASSLAYGNEQYF. Drawing the rest from reference TRBV7-3 and TRBJ2-7, the complete variable domain is GAGVSQTPSNKVTEKGKYVELRCDPISGHTALYWYRQSLGQGPEFLIYFQGTGAADDSGLPNDRFFAVRPEGSVSTLKIQRTERGDSAVYLCASSLAYGNEQYFGPGTRLTVT.

The gene calls are TRBV5-1 and TRBJ2-1; D not resolved. Germline CDR1 and CDR2: SGHRS and YFSETQ. The length of the CDR3 is 16 residues. Trimming removed 1 base at V and 3 bases at J, with 14 bases between. The CDR3 protein is CASSLSPGVNYNEQFF. For the CDR3, the DNA is TGCGCCAGCAGCTTGAGTCCGGGCGTTAACTACAATGAGCAGTTCTTC.

The rearrangement uses TRBV18 and TRBJ2-7; 9 bases agree with TRBD2. The CDR3 spans 13 residues. V shed 5 bases, J shed 5 bases, and the junction held 4 bases outside the gene matches. In germline, CDR1 is KGHSH, CDR2 LQKENI. This chain's CDR3 is CASSVAGANEQYF. CDR3 coding DNA: TGTGCCAGCTCAGTAGCGGGAGCGAACGAGCAGTACTTC.

This clonotype occurred a few times. CDR3 protein: CASKTDSQRNTEAFF. CDR3 coding DNA: TGTGCCAGCAAAACGGACAGCCAAAGGAACACTGAAGCTTTCTTT. V usage is TRBV12-3 or TRBV12-4 and J usage is TRBJ1-1, with D tentatively TRBD1 (6 bases). The CDR3 runs to 15 residues. With 7 bases removed from V and 1 base from J, the gap between germline ends came to 16 bases.

The chain carries TRBV15 and TRBJ2-7; possibly TRBD1 or TRBD2 for D (5 bases each). Germline values: CDR1 LNHNV, CDR2 YYDKDF (reference sequence). This CDR3 is built from 15 residues. Trimming left V 2 bases short and J 2 bases short, with 13 bases between. This CDR3 is CATSRQGTGAYEQYF. As DNA, the CDR3 is TGTGCCACCAGCAGACAAGGGACGGGCGCCTACGAGCAGTACTTC.

The V call is TRBV5-1, the J call TRBJ2-5; D is uncertain. The CDR3 has 12 residues. CDR1 and CDR2 (germline): SGHRS, YFSETQ. V lost 6 bases to trimming and J lost 0 bases, with 6 bases between them. DNA of the CDR3: TGCGCCAGCAAACAGAACCAAGAGACCCAGTACTTC. Translation gives CASKQNQETQYF.

The chain couples TRBV27 to TRBJ1-1; perhaps TRBD1 as D (5 bases). The V gene's germline CDR1 is MNHEY and CDR2 SMNVEV (reference sequence). V was cut by 7 bases and J by 0 bases, with 15 bases left in between. This CDR3 is 15 amino acids long. CDR3 sequence (DNA): TGTGCCAGCATCTTGCGGGCAGGGCTGAACACTGAAGCTTTCTTT. It specifies CASILRAGLNTEAFF.

This clonotype was detected a few times. This CDR3 is CASSPGTGLQETQYF. The DNA for the CDR3 is TGTGCCAGCAGTCCCGGGACAGGTCTTCAAGAGACCCAGTACTTC. The J gene is TRBJ2-5, the V gene TRBV6-1, with 8 positions matching TRBD1. This CDR3 has 15 residues. Trimming took 5 bases from V and 2 from J; bases not matched to a gene: 7. CDR1 MNHNS and CDR2 SASEGT come from the germline V gene.

This clonotype was seen more than once but under ten times. The rearrangement joins TRBV10-3 to TRBJ2-1, with D hard to call. This CDR3 is 13 amino acids long. The V end was cut by 4 bases, the J end by 1 base, with 5 bases between. The germline gives CDR1 ENHRY, CDR2 SYGVKD. In nucleotides, the CDR3 is TGTGCCATCAGTGGGACGTCCTACAATGAGCAGTTCTTC. It is translated as CAISGTSYNEQFF.

V usage is TRBV24-1 and J usage is TRBJ2-1; D is uncertain. Germline CDR1 and CDR2: KGHDR and SFDVKD. The CDR3 has 13 residues. Trimming took 6 bases from V and 2 from J, leaving 7 bases between them. The CDR3 region has the DNA TGTGCCACCAGTTTACTTCCCTACAATGAGCAGTTCTTC. Amino acid sequence: CATSLLPYNEQFF.

This clonotype has more than one count but fewer than ten. The chain carries TRBV14 and TRBJ2-3; 8 bases fit TRBD2. V dropped 4 bases and J dropped 1; count of bases not matched to a gene: 4. Germline V gene data show CDR1 as SGHDN and CDR2 as FVKESK. This CDR3 has 15 residues. For the CDR3, the DNA is TGTGCCAGCAGCCCTCTTAGCGGGGGCACAGATACGCAGTATTTT. Its translation is CASSPLSGGTDTQYF.

The genes are TRBV6-4 and TRBJ2-1; D could derive from TRBD1 or TRBD2 (5 bases each). Germline V gene lookup returns CDR1 MRHNA and CDR2 SNTAGT. CDR3 length equals 13 residues. Deletions cut 6 bases from V and 6 bases from J, with 12 bases between. CDR3 nucleotide sequence: TGTGCCAGCAGCTACCCCGGGGCCAATGAGCAGTTCTTC. This encodes CASSYPGANEQFF.